This paragraph covers one T cell receptor (beta chain) sequence. CDR3 length equals 15 residues. The germline gives CDR1 SGHAT, CDR2 FQNNGV. V lost 5 bases and J lost 7; bases outside the gene matches: 6. Original methodology: Nucleated cell counts were estimated from reference gene primer amplification. TCRdb keeps only in-frame clones here, not all; method: immunoSEQ multiplex PCR. From that table come the V and J calls and clone size; the DNA was used to work out D and trimming. The profile shows roughly 230,000 clones, around 90% of them singletons. The data are from a study of blood T cell repertoires in COVID-19. Study context: Samples representing acute and convalescent COVID-19 were sourced from the United States, Italy and Spain. From T cells, B-cell-depleted T cells, or PBMCs came the material, which was cDNA or gDNA.

The rearrangement uses TRBV11-2 and TRBJ2-1; 12 nucleotides match TRBD2. Source material: peripheral blood. This TCR derives from a human donor in a cohort sampled during active COVID-19. The CDR3 DNA follows: TGTGCCAGCAGCACCCTAGCGGGGGGGCGGAATGAGCAGTTCTTC. It encodes CASSTLAGGRNEQFF.